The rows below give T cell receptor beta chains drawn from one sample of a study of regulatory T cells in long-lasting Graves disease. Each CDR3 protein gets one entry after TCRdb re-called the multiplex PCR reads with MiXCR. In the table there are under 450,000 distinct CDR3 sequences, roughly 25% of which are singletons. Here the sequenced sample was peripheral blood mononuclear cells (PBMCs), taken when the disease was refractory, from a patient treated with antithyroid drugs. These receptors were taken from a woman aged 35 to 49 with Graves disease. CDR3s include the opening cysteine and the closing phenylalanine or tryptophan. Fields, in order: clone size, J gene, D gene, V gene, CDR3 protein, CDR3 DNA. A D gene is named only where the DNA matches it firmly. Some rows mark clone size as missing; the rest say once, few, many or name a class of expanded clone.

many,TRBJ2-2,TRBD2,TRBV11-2,CASSLRAGGWNTGELFF,TGTGCCAGCAGCCTAAGAGCGGGAGGCTGGAACACCGGGGAGCTGTTTTTT
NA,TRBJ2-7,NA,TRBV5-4,CASSLQGGAYEQYF,TGTGCCAGCAGCCTGCAAGGGGGGGCGTACGAGCAGTACTTC
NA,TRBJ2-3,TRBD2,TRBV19,CASSMPWGLAGVPDTQYF,TGTGCCAGTAGTATGCCCTGGGGACTAGCGGGAGTTCCAGATACGCAGTATTTT
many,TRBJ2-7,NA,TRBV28,CASSLASAGSSYEQYF,TGTGCCAGCAGTTTAGCGTCGGCGGGATCTTCCTACGAGCAGTACTTC
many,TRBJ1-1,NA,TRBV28,CASRLGAMRNTEAFF,TGTGCCAGCAGGTTAGGGGCGATGCGGAACACTGAAGCTTTCTTT
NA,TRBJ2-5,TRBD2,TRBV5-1,CASSWTSGTETQYF,TGCGCCAGCAGCTGGACTAGCGGGACAGAGACCCAGTACTTC
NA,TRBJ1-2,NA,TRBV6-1,CASSKKGVHGYTF,TGTGCCAGCAGCAAGAAAGGGGTTCATGGCTACACCTTC
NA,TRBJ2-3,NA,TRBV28,CASSTYSRPTDTQYF,TGTGCCAGCAGCACCTATTCAAGACCCACAGATACGCAGTATTTT
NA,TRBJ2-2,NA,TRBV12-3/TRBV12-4,CASRLWGPGELFF,TGTGCCAGCAGGCTGTGGGGTCCCGGGGAGCTGTTTTTT
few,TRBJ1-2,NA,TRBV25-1,CASSVSHRVDGYTF,TGTGCCAGCAGTGTATCCCACAGGGTGGATGGCTACACCTTC
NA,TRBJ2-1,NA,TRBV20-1,CSASGDSSYNEQFF,TGCAGTGCTTCGGGGGACAGCTCCTACAATGAGCAGTTCTTC
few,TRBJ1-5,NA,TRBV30,CAWRKTGPNQPQHF,TGTGCCTGGAGAAAAACAGGGCCCAATCAGCCCCAGCATTTT
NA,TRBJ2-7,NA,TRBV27,CASSWRGWAFYEQYF,TGTGCCAGCAGTTGGCGGGGCTGGGCTTTCTACGAGCAGTACTTC
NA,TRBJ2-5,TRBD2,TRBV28,CASSYLAGEPETQYF,TGTGCCAGCAGTTATTTAGCGGGAGAGCCCGAGACCCAGTACTTC
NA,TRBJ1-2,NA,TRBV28,CASSPAGENYGYTF,TGTGCCAGCAGTCCCGCGGGGGAAAACTATGGCTACACCTTC
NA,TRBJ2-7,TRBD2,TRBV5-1,CASSLELAGVEEQYF,TGCGCCAGCAGCTTGGAACTAGCGGGAGTAGAAGAGCAGTACTTC
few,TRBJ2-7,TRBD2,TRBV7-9,CASSKKRDGSYEQYF,TGTGCCAGCAGCAAAAAGCGGGATGGTTCCTACGAGCAGTACTTC
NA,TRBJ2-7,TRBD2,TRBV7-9,CASSSQRERPYEQYF,TGTGCCAGCAGCTCGCAGCGGGAGAGGCCCTACGAGCAGTACTTC
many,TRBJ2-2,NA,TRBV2,CASSAMPPGNTGELFF,TGTGCCAGCAGTGCGATGCCCCCGGGAAACACCGGGGAGCTGTTTTTT
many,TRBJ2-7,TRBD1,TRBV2,CASSQDRGHSYEQYF,TGTGCCAGCAGTCAGGACAGGGGACACTCCTACGAGCAGTACTTC
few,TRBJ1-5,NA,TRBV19,CASSMGQGYQPQHF,TGTGCCAGTAGTATGGGTCAGGGCTATCAGCCCCAGCATTTT
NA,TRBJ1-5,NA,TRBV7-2,CASSVGGVGPQHF,TGTGCCAGCAGCGTCGGGGGGGTAGGGCCCCAGCATTTT
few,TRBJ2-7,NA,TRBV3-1,CASSQGEQLYEQYF,TGTGCCAGCAGCCAAGGGGAACAGCTCTACGAGCAGTACTTC
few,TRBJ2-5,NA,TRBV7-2,CASSYPSRQPAETQYF,TGTGCCAGCAGCTACCCATCCCGACAGCCCGCCGAGACCCAGTACTTC
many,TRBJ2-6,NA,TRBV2,CASRQGLGSGANVLTF,TGTGCCAGCAGGCAGGGGCTAGGATCTGGGGCCAACGTCCTGACTTTC
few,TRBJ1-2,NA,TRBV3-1,CASSQLDNYGYTF,TGTGCCAGCAGCCAATTGGACAACTATGGCTACACCTTC
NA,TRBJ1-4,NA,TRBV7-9,CASSRSGRTNEKLFF,TGTGCCAGCAGTCGGAGTGGGAGGACTAATGAAAAACTGTTTTTT
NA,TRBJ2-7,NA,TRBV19,CASSISTANSYEQYF,TGTGCCAGTAGTATTAGTACAGCGAACTCCTACGAGCAGTACTTC
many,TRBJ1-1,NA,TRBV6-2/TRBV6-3,CASSHKWAAQGAFF,TGTGCCAGCAGTCATAAGTGGGCGGCCCAGGGAGCTTTCTTT
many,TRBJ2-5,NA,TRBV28,CASSFPGEPETQYF,TGTGCCAGCAGTTTCCCGGGGGAACCCGAGACCCAGTACTTC
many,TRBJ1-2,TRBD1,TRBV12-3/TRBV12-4,CASRMDRVNYGYTF,TGTGCCAGCAGAATGGACAGGGTTAACTATGGCTACACCTTC
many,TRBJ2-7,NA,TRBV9,CASSMAPAPPHEQYF,TGTGCCAGCAGTATGGCTCCTGCCCCACCCCACGAGCAGTACTTC
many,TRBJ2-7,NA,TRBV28,CASKPLRVNNEQYF,TGTGCCAGCAAGCCCCTCCGGGTAAATAACGAGCAGTACTTC
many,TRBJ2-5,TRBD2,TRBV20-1,CSAQVVAGGVGETQYF,TGCAGTGCCCAGGTCGTGGCGGGAGGGGTTGGAGAGACCCAGTACTTC
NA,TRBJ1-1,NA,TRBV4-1,CASSQPAVGENTEAFF,TGCGCCAGCAGCCAACCCGCGGTCGGGGAGAACACTGAAGCTTTCTTT
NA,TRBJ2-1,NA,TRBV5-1,CASSSAGARNEQFF,TGCGCCAGCAGTTCCGCGGGGGCGCGGAATGAGCAGTTCTTC
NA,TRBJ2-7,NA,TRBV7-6,CASSPQGWRDEQYF,TGTGCCAGCAGCCCGCAGGGTTGGAGGGACGAGCAGTACTTC
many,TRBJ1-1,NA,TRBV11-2,CASSSIKGLNTEAFF,TGTGCCAGCAGCTCCATTAAAGGACTGAACACTGAAGCTTTCTTT
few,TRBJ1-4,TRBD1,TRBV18,CASSLGQGNEKLFF,TGTGCCAGCTCACTGGGACAGGGGAATGAAAAACTGTTTTTT
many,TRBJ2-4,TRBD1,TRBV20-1,CSARGTSSVQYF,TGCAGTGCCAGGGGGACCTCGTCAGTTCAGTACTTC
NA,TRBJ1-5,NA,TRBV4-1,CASSQVQGVLSNQPQHF,TGCGCCAGCAGCCAAGTACAAGGAGTTCTTAGCAATCAGCCCCAGCATTTT
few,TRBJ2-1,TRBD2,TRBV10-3,CAINIGTSGSYLDEQFF,TGTGCCATCAATATTGGGACTAGCGGGAGTTATCTGGATGAGCAGTTCTTC
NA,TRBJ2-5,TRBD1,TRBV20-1,CSAGGRTQYF,TGCAGTGCAGGGGGCCGGACCCAGTACTTC